The 26 T cell receptor beta chains presented below share a single source sample, sequenced in a study of blood T cells in healthy people across ages. PCR was performed a second time for roughly 7 to 12 cycles using a sample-barcoded 5' primer and a J-beta primer mix. TCRdb fed the 5' RACE reads into MiXCR, producing one record per CDR3 protein. The sample lists about 540,000 distinct CDR3 sequences; about 24% were seen once. These data also featured in a second study, about T cells of mothers and their children.

Source material: blood. These receptors came from a boy between 5 and 17 years old in good health.

This clonotype was counted only a few times. V is TRBV7-9 and J is TRBJ1-1; 7 nucleotides align to TRBD1. The germline gives CDR1 SEHNR, CDR2 FQNEAQ (reference sequence). The J segment lost 0 bases and the V segment lost 5 bases, leaving 3 bases of the junction unmatched. The CDR3 covers 14 residues. Here the CDR3 DNA reads TGTGCCAGCAGCCGGGGACAGATGAACACTGAAGCTTTCTTT. Residues: CASSRGQMNTEAFF.

This clonotype has just a few counts. The V and J genes are TRBV18 and TRBJ2-1, with 14 bases matching TRBD2. Germline CDR1 KGHSH, CDR2 LQKENI. The ends lost 3 bases at V and 2 bases at J; junction bases unmatched: 6. The CDR3 runs 18 residues. The CDR3 reads CASSPRRLAGGAYNEQFF. The CDR3 coding sequence is TGTGCCAGCTCACCGAGGCGACTAGCGGGGGGGGCCTACAATGAGCAGTTCTTC.

This sequence joins TRBV12-1 and TRBJ2-4. TRBV12-1 constitutes a pseudogene. The CDR3 is 11 residues long. CDR3: CASSIGDIQYF. The CDR3 coding sequence is TGTGCCAGCAGCATTGGTGACATTCAGTACTTC.

In this sample, this clonotype turned up a few times. A read error may account for a junction end that differs from germline. The V gene is TRBV5-1, the J gene TRBJ2-1; 9 bases line up with TRBD2. CDR1 is SGHRS, CDR2 YFSETQ, per germline. The CDR3 covers 14 residues. CDR3 sequence (DNA): TGCGCCAGCAGTTTAGCGGGGGATTACAATGAGCGGTTCTTC. Its protein is CASSLAGDYNERFF.

CDR3 nucleotides: TGTGCCAGCAGTTTATCGGGGACATGGGGGCTTTCGGCTAATGAAAAACTGTTTTTT. Translating gives CASSLSGTWGLSANEKLFF. The chain has TRBV28 and TRBJ1-4, with TRBD1 as a possible D gene (6 bases). This CDR3 is built from 19 residues. V lost 1 base and J 3 bases, leaving 21 bases between the germline ends. The germline V gene encodes CDR1 MDHEN and CDR2 SYDVKM.

V and J are TRBV20-1 and TRBJ2-2; 7 bases line up with TRBD2. The J segment lost 4 bases and the V segment lost 3 bases, leaving 8 bases of the junction unmatched. The CDR3 has 15 amino acids. Per the germline V gene, CDR1 is DFQATT and CDR2 is SNEGSKA (reference sequence). The CDR3 region is CSASFGGRGTGELFF. In DNA form, the CDR3 reads TGCAGTGCTAGTTTCGGCGGGAGAGGCACCGGGGAGCTGTTTTTT.

This clonotype was seen repeatedly, ten times or more. The genes are TRBV24-1 and TRBJ2-5; 8 bases fit TRBD1. The last part of the DNA fits TRBJ2-7 better; the J call may be wrong. This CDR3 region has 15 residues. Per the germline V gene, CDR1 is KGHDR and CDR2 is SFDVKD. The DNA for the CDR3 is TGTGCCACCAGTGACACGACACAGGGGGCCTACGAGCAGTACTTC. This sequence encodes CATSDTTQGAYEQYF.

The V call is TRBV19, the J call TRBJ2-5; tentative D call: TRBD1 (6 bases). The germline CDR1 and CDR2 sequences are LNHDA and SQIVND (reference sequence). The CDR3 totals 14 residues. Trimming cost V 6 bases and J 1 base, with 12 bases left between them. CDR3 protein: CASSITGSQETQYF. DNA of the CDR3: TGTGCCAGTAGCATTACAGGGAGCCAAGAGACCCAGTACTTC.

The V gene is TRBV24-1, the J gene TRBJ2-1; perhaps TRBD2 as D (5 bases). The ends were cut back, 4 bases at V and 9 bases at J, with 15 bases in the middle. Germline assignment: CDR1 KGHDR and CDR2 SFDVKD. This CDR3 contains 14 residues. The CDR3 spells CATSESTMQSEQFF. The CDR3 nucleotides are TGTGCCACCAGTGAATCGACTATGCAGAGTGAGCAGTTCTTC.

This clonotype was seen only a few times. As DNA, the CDR3 is TGTGCCAGCAGCGTAGCTGCGGGAGGAGCCAAAAACATTCAGTACTTC. Its translation is CASSVAAGGAKNIQYF. The V call is TRBV9, the J call TRBJ2-4, with 8 bases fitting TRBD2. CDR3 size: 16 residues. Trimming removed 0 bases from V and 0 bases from J; junction bases left unmatched: 2. CDR1 and CDR2 (germline): SGDLS, YYNGEE.

V gene TRBV7-2 combines with J gene TRBJ2-2; 9 bases line up with TRBD1. The CDR3 spans 16 residues. Per the germline V gene, CDR1 is SGHTA and CDR2 is FQGNSA. V shed 3 bases, J shed 5 bases, and the junction held 7 bases outside the gene matches. CDR3 amino acids: CASSFSGTGSTGELFF. The DNA of the CDR3 is TGTGCCAGCAGCTTCTCCGGGACAGGGTCTACCGGGGAGCTGTTTTTT.

This clonotype was counted ten times or more. The rearrangement uses TRBV10-3 and TRBJ2-7, with unresolved D. The V end was cut by 6 bases, the J end by 3 bases, with 12 bases between. The germline gives CDR1 ENHRY, CDR2 SYGVKD. This CDR3 has 13 amino acids. The CDR3 loop is CAIRESDNYEQYF. The DNA of the CDR3 is TGTGCCATCAGGGAAAGTGACAACTACGAGCAGTACTTC.

The gene calls are TRBV12-3 or TRBV12-4 and TRBJ1-6; 7 bases line up with TRBD1. V shed 6 bases and J 1 base; nucleotides not matched to a gene: 3. The CDR3 is made up of 15 amino acids. The CDR3 reads CASRNRGSYNSPLHF. The DNA of the CDR3 is TGTGCCAGCAGGAACAGGGGATCCTATAATTCACCCCTCCACTTT.

J is TRBJ1-3 and V is TRBV20-1; D call uncertain. The ends were cut back, 0 bases at V and 0 bases at J, with 12 bases in the middle. Per the germline V gene, CDR1 is DFQATT and CDR2 is SNEGSKA (reference sequence). The CDR3 sequence is 16 residues long. The CDR3 region is CSARDLAAFSGNTIYF. The CDR3, as DNA: TGCAGTGCTAGAGATCTCGCAGCGTTCTCTGGAAACACCATATATTTT.

The chain has TRBV20-1 and TRBJ1-1; perhaps TRBD1 as D (6 bases). The CDR3 is made up of 14 amino acids. Trimming removed 1 base at V and 4 bases at J, with 13 bases between. CDR1 and CDR2 (germline): DFQATT, SNEGSKA (reference sequence). Here the CDR3 DNA reads TGCAGTGCTAGAGTAGGGGGGTGGGTCACTGAAGCTTTCTTT. Protein sequence: CSARVGGWVTEAFF.

CDR3 DNA sequence: TGTGCCAGCAGCTTAGGGGCAGGGGGCTTCAATGAGCAGTTCTTC. Its protein is CASSLGAGGFNEQFF. The chain combines TRBV11-3 with TRBJ2-5, with TRBD1 matching 8 bases. With the DNA end fitting TRBJ2-1 better, the J assignment may be wrong. CDR3 length: 15 amino acids. Germline assignment: CDR1 SGHNT and CDR2 YENEEA.

The gene calls are TRBV5-1 and TRBJ1-1; 8 bases are shared with TRBD1. Germline CDR1 SGHRS, CDR2 YFSETQ. V was pared by 7 bases and J by 8 bases, with 10 bases of the junction left unmatched. CDR3 length equals 13 residues. The chain's CDR3 is CASGQGNSREAFF. The CDR3, as DNA: TGCGCCAGCGGACAGGGTAATTCCAGAGAAGCTTTCTTT.

Turning to this clonotype: Its ends do not fully match the called genes, so a read error is possible. This rearrangement joins TRBV11-1 to TRBJ2-5; 9 bases are shared with TRBD2. Germline lookup yields CDR1 SGHAT and CDR2 FQDESV (reference sequence). The CDR3 is 12 amino acids. This CDR3 reads CASSLAREGLFF. CDR3 sequence (DNA): TGTGCCAGCAGCTTAGCGCGGGAGGGTCTGTTCTTC.

The genes are TRBV19 and TRBJ2-7, with unresolved D. This CDR3 has 11 residues. Germline values: CDR1 LNHDA, CDR2 SQIVND (reference sequence). Trimming removed 9 bases at V and 2 bases at J, with 8 bases between. The CDR3 spells CASTDTYEQYF. The DNA of the CDR3 is TGTGCCAGCACCGACACCTACGAGCAGTACTTC.

The chain is built from TRBV4-2 and TRBJ1-2; no definite D call. V was trimmed by 1 base and J by 4 bases, leaving 10 bases between them. In germline, CDR1 is LGHNA, CDR2 YNFKEQ. The CDR3 has 14 residues. The CDR3 DNA reads TGTGCCAGCAGCCAAGTACCAGCTAGCTATGGCTACACCTTC. It yields the protein CASSQVPASYGYTF.

This clonotype showed up just a few times. The rearrangement uses TRBV7-2 and TRBJ1-2; weak D call: TRBD1 (6 bases). Germline assignment: CDR1 SGHTA and CDR2 FQGNSA. This CDR3 region has 16 residues. V shed 5 bases and J shed 4 bases, with 20 bases lying between them. The CDR3 bases are TGTGCCAGCAGCCTTTGGTCCCGGGGGCAGACCTATGGCTACACCTTC. Translated: CASSLWSRGQTYGYTF.

The rearrangement links TRBV6-2 or TRBV6-3 to TRBJ1-1; maybe TRBD1 (6 bases). Germline V gene lookup returns CDR1 MNHEY and CDR2 SVGEGT. V shed 6 bases and J shed 0 bases, with 17 bases lying between them. The CDR3 covers 16 residues. Here the CDR3 reads CASRKIGGGMNTEAFF. The DNA of the CDR3 is TGTGCCAGCAGAAAAATTGGGGGGGGCATGAACACTGAAGCTTTCTTT.

J is TRBJ1-6 and V is TRBV3-1; possible D gene TRBD1, 6 bases. The CDR3 covers 18 residues. CDR1 is LGHDT, CDR2 YNNKEL, per germline (reference sequence). The ends were cut back, 1 base at V and 9 bases at J, with 22 bases in the middle. CDR3 region: CASSQGAGGALFPSPLHF. CDR3 DNA: TGTGCCAGCAGCCAAGGCGCTGGGGGGGCGCTTTTTCCTTCACCCCTCCACTTT.

The CDR3 region is CASSPQGTSGSRSYNEQFF. Written as DNA, the CDR3 is TGCGCCAGCAGCCCCCAGGGTACTAGCGGGAGTCGCTCCTACAATGAGCAGTTCTTC. The chain employs TRBV5-1 and TRBJ2-1, with TRBD2 matching over 11 bases. The CDR3 consists of 19 residues. Germline V gives CDR1 SGHRS, CDR2 YFSETQ. The trim removed 4 bases at V and 0 bases at J, leaving 12 bases unmatched.

This chain uses TRBV9 with TRBJ1-2, with 7 positions matching TRBD1. V lost 6 bases, J lost 4 bases, and 0 bases stayed unmatched. The CDR3 spans 11 residues. The germline gives CDR1 SGDLS, CDR2 YYNGEE. The CDR3 sequence: CASTGGYGYTF. CDR3 bases: TGTGCCAGCACAGGGGGCTATGGCTACACCTTC.

V is TRBV12-3 or TRBV12-4 and J is TRBJ2-5; 9 bases line up with TRBD2. The CDR3 extends over 14 amino acids. After removal of 3 bases from V and 9 bases from J, the junction contained 8 bases not matched to a gene. Here the CDR3 DNA reads TGTGCCAGCAGTTTGAGGCTAGCGGGGAGGGCCCAGTACTTC. Protein product: CASSLRLAGRAQYF.